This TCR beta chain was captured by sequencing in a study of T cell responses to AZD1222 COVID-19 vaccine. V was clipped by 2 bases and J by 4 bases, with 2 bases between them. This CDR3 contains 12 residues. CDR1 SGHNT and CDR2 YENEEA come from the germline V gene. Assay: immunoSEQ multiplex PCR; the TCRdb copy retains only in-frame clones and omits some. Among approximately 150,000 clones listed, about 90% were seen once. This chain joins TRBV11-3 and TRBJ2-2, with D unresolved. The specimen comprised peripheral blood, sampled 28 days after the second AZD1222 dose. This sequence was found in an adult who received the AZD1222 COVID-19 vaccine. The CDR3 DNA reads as TGTGCCAGCAGCTTACTCACCGGGGAGCTGTTTTTT. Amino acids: CASSLLTGELFF. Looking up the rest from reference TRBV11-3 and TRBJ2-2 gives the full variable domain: EAGVVQSPRYKIIEKKQPVAFWCNPISGHNTLYWYLQNLGQGPELLIRYENEEAVDDSQLPKDRFSAERLKGVDSTLKIQPAELGDSAVYLCASSLLTGELFFGEGSRLTVL.